This T cell receptor beta chain was sequenced in a study of T-cell memory formation after mild COVID-19. Findings and caveats of the study: The second-wave clones peaking on day 37 were not confirmed as SARS-CoV-2-specific. CD4+ contracting clones were found mainly in CM and EM, and CD8+ ones in EMRA. While clones contracting from day 15 to 85 were balanced between CD4 and CD8, later expanders leaned CD4+.

The CDR3 totals 14 residues. V was pared by 0 bases and J by 7 bases, with 8 bases between. CDR1 and CDR2 from the germline V gene are SGHNT and YYREEE (reference sequence). From the 5' RACE reads, TCRdb called clonotypes with MiXCR, one entry per CDR3 protein. The top ten hold 3.5% of the sample, which has some 200,000 distinct CDR3 sequences, 7.5% to 10% seen once. This clonotype appeared many times. No antigen is known for it. The sequence derives from a man aged 18 to 30 who had mild COVID-19 (a few samples of this study predate the infection). Cell type and time point are not known. This chain links TRBV5-4 with TRBJ1-6; D is unresolved. Sequenced material: PBMCs or a T cell subset sorted from them (not recorded which). The CDR3 sequence: CASSLVQMNSPLHF. The CDR3 DNA follows: TGTGCCAGCAGCTTGGTACAGATGAATTCACCCCTCCACTTT.